This paragraph covers one TCR beta chain sequence. Its antigen is unidentified. The entry originates in a study of OX40 agonist ivuxolimab in advanced cancers. Study-level background: Hepatocellular carcinoma, melanoma, renal cell or head and neck cancer occurred in dose-escalation patients. Among those enrolled, mean age was roughly 62 years (range roughly 23 to 90) and 70% to 85% were male.

Points from the study as a whole: Which antigen the expanded peripheral T cells recognized is unknown. Expanded clones belonging to CD8+ T cells outnumbered, on average, those of CD4+.

Germline assignment: CDR1 LGHNA and CDR2 YSLEER. The CDR3 covers 15 residues. J was trimmed by 2 bases and V by 4 bases; bases with no gene match: 6. The data were produced by immunoSEQ multiplex PCR, yet TCRdb's version contains in-frame clones alone and is incomplete. This repertoire shows over 35,000 clones, over 65% found once; its top ten account for less than 30%. The chain has TRBV4-3 and TRBJ2-3; 7 bases match TRBD1. This specimen consisted of CD4+ or CD8+ T cells sorted from blood, obtained in a trial of the OX40 agonist ivuxolimab. The sequence was obtained from an adult with an advanced solid tumor such as melanoma, head and neck, liver or kidney cancer. CDR3 DNA sequence: TGCGCCAGCAGCCCGGGACAGAACCCCACAGATACGCAGTATTTT. Translated, it gives CASSPGQNPTDTQYF.